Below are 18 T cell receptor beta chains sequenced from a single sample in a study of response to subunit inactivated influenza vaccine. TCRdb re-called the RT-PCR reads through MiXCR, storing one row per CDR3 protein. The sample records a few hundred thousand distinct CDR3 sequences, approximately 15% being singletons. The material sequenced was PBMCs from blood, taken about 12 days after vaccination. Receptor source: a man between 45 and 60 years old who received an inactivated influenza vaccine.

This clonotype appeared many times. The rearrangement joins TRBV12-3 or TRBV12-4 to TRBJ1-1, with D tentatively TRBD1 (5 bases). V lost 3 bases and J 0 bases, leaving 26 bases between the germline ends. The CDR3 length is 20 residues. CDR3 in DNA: TGTGCCAGCAGTTTCGGAGATTTTTGGGACGGCAGCCCCATGAACACTGAAGCTTTCTTT. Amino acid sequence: CASSFGDFWDGSPMNTEAFF.

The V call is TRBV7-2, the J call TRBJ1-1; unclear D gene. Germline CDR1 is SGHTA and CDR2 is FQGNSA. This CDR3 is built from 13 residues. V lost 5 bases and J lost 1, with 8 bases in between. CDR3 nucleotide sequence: TGTGCCAGCAGCAAAGACGGGAACACTGAAGCTTTCTTT. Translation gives CASSKDGNTEAFF.

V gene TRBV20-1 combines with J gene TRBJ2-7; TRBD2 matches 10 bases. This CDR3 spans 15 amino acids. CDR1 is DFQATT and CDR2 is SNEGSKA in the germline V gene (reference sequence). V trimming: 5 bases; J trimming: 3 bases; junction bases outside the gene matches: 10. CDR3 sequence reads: CSAPNPSGGGYEQYF. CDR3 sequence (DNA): TGCAGTGCTCCCAATCCTAGCGGGGGAGGCTACGAGCAGTACTTC.

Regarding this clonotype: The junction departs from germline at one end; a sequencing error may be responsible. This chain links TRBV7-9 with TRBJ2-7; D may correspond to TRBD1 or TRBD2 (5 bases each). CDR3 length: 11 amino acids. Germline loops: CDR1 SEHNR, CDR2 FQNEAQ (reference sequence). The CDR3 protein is CASSLGGAASF. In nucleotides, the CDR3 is TGTGCCAGCAGCTTAGGAGGGGCCGCCAGCTTC.

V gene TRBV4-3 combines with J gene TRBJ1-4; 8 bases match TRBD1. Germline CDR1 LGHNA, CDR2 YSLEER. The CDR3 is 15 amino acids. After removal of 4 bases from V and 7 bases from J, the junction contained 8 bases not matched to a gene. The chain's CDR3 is CASSPRTGRGEKLFF. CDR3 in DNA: TGCGCCAGCAGCCCTCGGACAGGGAGAGGTGAAAAACTGTTTTTT.

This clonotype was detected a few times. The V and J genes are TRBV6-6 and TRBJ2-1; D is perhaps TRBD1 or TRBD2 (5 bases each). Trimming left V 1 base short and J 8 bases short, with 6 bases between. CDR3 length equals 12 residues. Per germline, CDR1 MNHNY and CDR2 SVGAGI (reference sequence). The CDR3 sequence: CASSYLGDEQFF. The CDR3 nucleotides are TGTGCCAGCAGTTACTTGGGGGATGAGCAGTTCTTC.

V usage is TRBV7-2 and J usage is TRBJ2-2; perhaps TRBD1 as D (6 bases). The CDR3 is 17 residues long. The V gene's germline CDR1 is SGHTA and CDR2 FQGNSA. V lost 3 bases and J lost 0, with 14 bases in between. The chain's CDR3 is CASSFRGTQANTGELFF. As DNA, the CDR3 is TGTGCCAGCAGCTTTCGAGGGACACAAGCGAACACCGGGGAGCTGTTTTTT. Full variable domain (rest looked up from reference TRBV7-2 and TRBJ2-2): GAGVSQSPSNKVTEKGKDVELRCDPISGHTALYWYRQSLGQGLEFLIYFQGNSAPDKSGLPSDRFSAERTGGSVSTLTIQRTQQEDSAVYLCASSFRGTQANTGELFFGEGSRLTVL.

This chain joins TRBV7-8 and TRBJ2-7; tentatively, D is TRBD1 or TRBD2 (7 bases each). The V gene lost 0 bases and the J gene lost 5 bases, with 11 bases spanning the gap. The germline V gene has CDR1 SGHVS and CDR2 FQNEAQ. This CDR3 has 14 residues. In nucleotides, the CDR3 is TGTGCCAGCAGCTTAGCCAGGGGGGGGAACGAGCAGTACTTC. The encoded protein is CASSLARGGNEQYF.

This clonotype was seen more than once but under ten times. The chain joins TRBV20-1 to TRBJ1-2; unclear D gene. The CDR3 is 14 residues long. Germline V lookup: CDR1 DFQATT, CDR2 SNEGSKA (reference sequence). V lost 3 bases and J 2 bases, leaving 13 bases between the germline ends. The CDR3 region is CSASMPGGNYGYTF. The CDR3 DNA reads TGCAGTGCTAGTATGCCAGGAGGGAACTATGGCTACACCTTC.

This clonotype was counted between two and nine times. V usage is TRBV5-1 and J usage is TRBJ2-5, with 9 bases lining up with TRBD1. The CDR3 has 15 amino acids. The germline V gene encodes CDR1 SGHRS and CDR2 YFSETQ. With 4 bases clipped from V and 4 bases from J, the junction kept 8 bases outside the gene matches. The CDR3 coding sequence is TGCGCCAGCAGCCGAACAGGGGGCTTAGGAGAGACCCAGTACTTC. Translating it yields CASSRTGGLGETQYF.

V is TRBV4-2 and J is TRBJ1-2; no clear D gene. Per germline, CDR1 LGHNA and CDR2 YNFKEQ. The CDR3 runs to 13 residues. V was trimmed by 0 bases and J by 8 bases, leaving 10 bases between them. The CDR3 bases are TGTGCCAGCAGCCAAGATAGGGATCCCGGCTACACCTTC. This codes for CASSQDRDPGYTF.

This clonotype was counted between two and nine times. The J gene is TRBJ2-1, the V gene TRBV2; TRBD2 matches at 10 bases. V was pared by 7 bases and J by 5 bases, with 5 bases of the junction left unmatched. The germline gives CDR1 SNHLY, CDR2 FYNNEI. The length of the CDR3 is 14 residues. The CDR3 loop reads CASKASGGDNEQFF. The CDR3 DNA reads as TGTGCCAGCAAGGCCAGCGGGGGGGACAATGAGCAGTTCTTC.

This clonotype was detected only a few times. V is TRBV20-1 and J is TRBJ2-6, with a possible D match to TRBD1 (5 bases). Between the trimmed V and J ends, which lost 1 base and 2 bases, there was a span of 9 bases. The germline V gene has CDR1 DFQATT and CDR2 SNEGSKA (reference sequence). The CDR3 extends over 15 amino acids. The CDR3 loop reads CSARVRGPGANVLTF. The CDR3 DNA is TGCAGTGCTAGAGTTAGGGGTCCTGGGGCCAACGTCCTGACTTTC.

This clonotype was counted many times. DNA for the CDR3: TGTGCCAGCAGCTTTGGACTAGCGGGTACCGGGGAGCTGTTTTTT. Its translation: CASSFGLAGTGELFF. This chain uses TRBV11-2 with TRBJ2-2, with 11 bases identical to TRBD2. The CDR3 has 15 residues. V shed 3 bases, J shed 5 bases, and the junction held 2 bases outside the gene matches. CDR1 and CDR2 from the germline V gene are SGHAT and FQNNGV.

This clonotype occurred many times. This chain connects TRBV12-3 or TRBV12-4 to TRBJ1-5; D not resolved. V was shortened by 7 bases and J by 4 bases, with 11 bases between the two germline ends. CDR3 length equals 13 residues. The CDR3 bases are TGTGCCAGCACCCAGAGGGAGAATCAGCCCCAGCATTTT. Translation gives CASTQRENQPQHF.

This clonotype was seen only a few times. Written as DNA, the CDR3 is TGTGCCAGCAGCCCCAGCGGGAGGGTCAATGAGCAGTTCTTC. Translation gives CASSPSGRVNEQFF. V and J are TRBV11-2 and TRBJ2-1; 10 bases fit TRBD2. Germline loops: CDR1 SGHAT, CDR2 FQNNGV. The CDR3 length is 14 residues. V gave up 5 bases and J gave up 6 bases; unmatched junction bases: 4.

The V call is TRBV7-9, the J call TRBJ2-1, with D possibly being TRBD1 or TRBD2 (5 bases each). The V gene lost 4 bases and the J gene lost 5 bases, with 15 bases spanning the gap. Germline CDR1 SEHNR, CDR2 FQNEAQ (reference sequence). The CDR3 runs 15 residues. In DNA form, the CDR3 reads TGTGCCAGCAGCTCCTTCGGCAGGGACGACAATGAGCAGTTCTTC. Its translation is CASSSFGRDDNEQFF.

The CDR3 sequence is CSARDHLETQYF. The CDR3 nucleotides are TGCAGTGCTAGAGATCATCTGGAGACCCAGTACTTC. This chain uses TRBV20-1 with TRBJ2-5; D is undetermined. The CDR3 length is 12 residues. From germline, CDR1 is DFQATT and CDR2 SNEGSKA (reference sequence). Trimming removed 0 bases from V and 5 bases from J, with 7 bases in between.